A selection of T cell receptor beta chains follows, all from one sample in a study of T cells in Graves' hyperthyroidism and ophthalmopathy. TCRdb itself ran the multiplex PCR reads through MiXCR, one entry per CDR3 protein. The sample holds about 610,000 distinct CDR3 sequences, 15% to 20% seen once. Sequencing was performed on blood. The receptors originated from a middle-aged woman with Graves' ophthalmopathy. The conserved cysteine and the conserved F or W are not part of the CDR3 here. A D gene is named only where the DNA matches it firmly.

TRBV19	TRBD2	TRBJ2-3	ASRISGGTDTQY
TRBV27	TRBD1	TRBJ2-7	ASSYLGQGNYEQY
TRBV6-5	NA	TRBJ2-1	ASSYDRYNEQF
TRBV5-1	NA	TRBJ1-2	ASSLEFSNYGYT
TRBV11-2	NA	TRBJ2-2	ASSLDPRNTGELF
TRBV5-1	NA	TRBJ1-6	ASSFSGENSPLH
TRBV6-5	NA	TRBJ1-4	ASSYHGTMNEKLF
TRBV28	TRBD1	TRBJ2-6	ASSLRQGASGANVLT
TRBV30	NA	TRBJ2-1	ALKLGGWYNEQF
TRBV27	TRBD2	TRBJ2-3	ASSAIAGTRGNTQY
TRBV2	TRBD2	TRBJ2-3	ASSLLAAISTDTQY
TRBV5-1	NA	TRBJ1-4	ASSWRPRGIGSTNEKLF
TRBV18	TRBD1	TRBJ2-1	ASSPSGQGNEQF
TRBV11-2	NA	TRBJ2-7	ASSLDLWEAYEQY
TRBV20-1	NA	TRBJ2-7	SARDDWSSVYSQPYEQY
TRBV7-9	TRBD1	TRBJ2-7	ASRYDRAYEQY
TRBV28	NA	TRBJ1-5	ASSLYGDGNQPQH
TRBV6-1	NA	TRBJ2-7	ASSRGASYEQY
TRBV6-1	TRBD1	TRBJ2-1	ASGGTGGTSSYNEQF
TRBV28	NA	TRBJ1-3	ASSQRFFSGNTIY
TRBV10-3	NA	TRBJ2-7	AISGTFGISSHEQY
TRBV9	NA	TRBJ1-3	ASSADRSSGNTIY
TRBV5-1	TRBD1	TRBJ2-3	AGSLSGGSPPDTQY
TRBV27	NA	TRBJ1-2	ASSLSGRANYGYT
TRBV5-6	TRBD1	TRBJ1-3	ASSLKGTGSGNTIY
TRBV6-5	NA	TRBJ2-3	ASSYGGARGDTQY
TRBV7-9	TRBD1	TRBJ1-2	ASSSETGGHNYGYT
TRBV27	NA	TRBJ1-6	ASSLMGRGGSYNSPLH
TRBV6-1	NA	TRBJ1-1	ASTPGAGRNTEAF
TRBV19	TRBD1	TRBJ1-5	ASSMRRTGGNQPQH
TRBV12-3/TRBV12-4	NA	TRBJ1-2	ASSLGLGWSYGYT
TRBV3-1	NA	TRBJ2-3	ASSQEIPQSVRTDTQY
TRBV6-1	TRBD2	TRBJ2-3	ASLAGGPGSDTQY
TRBV5-1	NA	TRBJ2-3	ASSLESAQLGDTQY
TRBV20-1	NA	TRBJ1-2	SATSANYGYT
TRBV28	NA	TRBJ2-2	ASSEFTDHTGELF
TRBV4-1	TRBD2	TRBJ2-7	ASSPGLAGVSYEQY
TRBV20-1	NA	TRBJ1-1	SASSGTPNTEAF
TRBV6-1	NA	TRBJ1-2	ASTGPGDDNYGYT
TRBV2	NA	TRBJ1-1	ASSEDRNTEAF
TRBV2	NA	TRBJ1-4	ASSEALGGTGEKLF
TRBV6-1	NA	TRBJ2-5	ASRRGRALQETQY